The 20 T cell receptor beta chains given below trace back to one sample, sequenced in a study of cytotoxic CD8 clonotypes in ibrutinib-treated CLL. Clones were read by immunoSEQ multiplex PCR, and TCRdb kept only the in-frame ones, dropping some. Of around 310,000 clones detected, just under 80% appear once; the ten largest clones hold roughly 7%. The input for sequencing was PBMCs, taken before ibrutinib treatment. These receptors were taken from a human donor with chronic lymphocytic leukemia.

The rearrangement links TRBV7-8 to TRBJ2-5, with TRBD1 matching over 11 bases. V lost 4 bases, J lost 4 bases, and 8 bases stayed unmatched. Germline assignment: CDR1 SGHVS and CDR2 FQNEAQ. The CDR3 sequence is 16 residues long. The CDR3 DNA reads TGTGCCAGCAGCTATGGGGGACAGGGGGTAGGAGAGACCCAGTACTTC. It translates to CASSYGGQGVGETQYF.

This chain uses TRBV29-1 with TRBJ2-7, with 7 bases fitting TRBD1. CDR1 and CDR2 from the germline V gene are SQVTM and ANQGSEA. The length of the CDR3 is 14 residues. J was trimmed by 2 bases and V by 1 base; bases with no gene match: 5. The CDR3 loop is CSVEARQGTYEQYF. CDR3 coding DNA: TGCAGCGTTGAAGCTCGACAGGGAACCTACGAGCAGTACTTC.

The chain is built from TRBV27 and TRBJ2-1, with 13 bases fitting TRBD2. This CDR3 is 16 amino acids long. The V gene's germline CDR1 is MNHEY and CDR2 SMNVEV (reference sequence). J was trimmed by 10 bases and V by 3 bases; bases with no gene match: 9. The CDR3: CASSFSGLAGAWEQFF. The CDR3, as DNA: TGTGCCAGCAGTTTTAGTGGACTAGCGGGAGCCTGGGAGCAGTTCTTC.

The rearrangement links TRBV6-5 to TRBJ2-2, with 7 bases lining up with TRBD1. V trimming: 0 bases; J trimming: 0 bases; junction bases outside the gene matches: 1. Germline loops: CDR1 MNHEY, CDR2 SVGAGI. The CDR3 extends over 16 amino acids. CDR3 loop: CASSYSGTANTGELFF. The DNA for the CDR3 is TGTGCCAGCAGTTACTCTGGGACAGCGAACACCGGGGAGCTGTTTTTT.

The genes are TRBV15 and TRBJ1-2, with D perhaps matching TRBD1 (5 bases). Trimming took off 2 bases at V and 4 bases at J, with 14 bases between the two ends. The CDR3 runs 15 residues. CDR1 is LNHNV, CDR2 YYDKDF, per germline (reference sequence). The CDR3 nucleotides read TGTGCCACCAGCAGACGATTCGACAGCGTCTATGGCTACACCTTC. It yields the protein CATSRRFDSVYGYTF. The full variable domain, its missing parts supplied by reference TRBV15 and TRBJ1-2, is DAMVIQNPRYQVTQFGKPVTLSCSQTLNHNVMYWYQQKSSQAPKLLFHYYDKDFNNEADTPDNFQSRRPNTSFCFLDIRSPGLGDTAMYLCATSRRFDSVYGYTFGSGTRLTVV.

There are a few counts of this clone. The chain couples TRBV9 to TRBJ2-1; 14 nucleotides agree with TRBD2. V trimming: 3 bases; J trimming: 7 bases; junction bases outside the gene matches: 6. This CDR3 is built from 16 residues. Germline V gene sequence: CDR1 SGDLS, CDR2 YYNGEE. The chain's CDR3 is CASSGTSGRILNEQFF. As DNA, the CDR3 is TGTGCCAGCAGCGGGACTAGCGGGAGGATTTTGAATGAGCAGTTCTTC.

This chain uses TRBV7-2 with TRBJ1-2; 7 bases line up with TRBD1. The length of the CDR3 is 15 residues. CDR1 is SGHTA and CDR2 is FQGNSA in the germline V gene. The V and J ends lost 2 bases and 6 bases, in that order; junction bases with no gene match: 9. The CDR3 DNA follows: TGTGCCAGCAGCTTACAGGGGGTAATGGTTAATGGCTACACCTTC. Its protein product is CASSLQGVMVNGYTF.

The chain couples TRBV6-1 to TRBJ2-3, with 11 bases identical to TRBD2. Germline V gene lookup returns CDR1 MNHNS and CDR2 SASEGT. This CDR3 spans 17 amino acids. The trim removed 1 base at V and 4 bases at J, leaving 7 bases unmatched. The CDR3 bases are TGTGCCAGCAGTGAAGGGCGACTAGCGGGGTGGTCAGATACGCAGTATTTT. This sequence encodes CASSEGRLAGWSDTQYF.

The V and J genes are TRBV5-1 and TRBJ1-6; 9 bases map to TRBD1. Germline CDR1 is SGHRS and CDR2 is YFSETQ. CDR3 length equals 12 residues. V shed 7 bases and J 9 bases; nucleotides not matched to a gene: 2. CDR3 nucleotides: TGCGCCAGCCGGACAGGGGCTTCACCCCTCCACTTT. This encodes CASRTGASPLHF.

This clone showed up just a few times. The chain joins TRBV7-9 to TRBJ1-1; D possibly corresponds to TRBD1 (6 bases). The V and J ends lost 6 bases and 5 bases respectively, with 10 bases between them. The CDR3 sequence is 12 residues long. Germline CDR1 is SEHNR and CDR2 is FQNEAQ (reference sequence). The DNA of the CDR3 is TGTGCCAGCAGTTATACAGGGACTGAAGCTTTCTTT. Translating gives CASSYTGTEAFF.

The gene calls are TRBV4-3 and TRBJ1-2, with a tentative D call TRBD1 (6 bases). Per germline, CDR1 LGHNA and CDR2 YSLEER. The CDR3 runs 15 residues. Trimming left V 0 bases short and J 4 bases short, with 12 bases between. CDR3 bases: TGCGCCAGCAGCCAAGACCAACGGACAGTCTATGGCTACACCTTC. Its protein product is CASSQDQRTVYGYTF.

This chain joins TRBV2 and TRBJ2-1; 12 nucleotides match TRBD2. J was trimmed by 9 bases and V by 7 bases; bases with no gene match: 7. This CDR3 is 14 amino acids long. From germline, CDR1 is SNHLY and CDR2 FYNNEI. The CDR3, as DNA: TGTGCCAGCAACTCAGGACTAGCGGGGCTTGAGCAGTTCTTC. Residues: CASNSGLAGLEQFF.

V gene TRBV7-7 combines with J gene TRBJ2-3; 9 bases match TRBD2. After removal of 5 bases from V and 3 bases from J, the junction contained 9 bases not matched to a gene. This CDR3 comprises 16 residues. CDR1 is SSHAT, CDR2 FNYEAQ, per germline (reference sequence). The CDR3 nucleotides are TGTGCCAGCAGCCCCCGCGGGAGGGCCAGTACAGATACGCAGTATTTT. This codes for CASSPRGRASTDTQYF.

In this sample, this clone turned up once. The rearrangement links TRBV5-4 to TRBJ2-1, with TRBD2 matching over 14 bases. The CDR3 consists of 20 residues. V lost 4 bases to trimming and J lost 7 bases; unmatched junction nucleotides: 19. Germline V gene sequence: CDR1 SGHNT, CDR2 YYREEE (reference sequence). CDR3 region: CASSGAPRLAGGLSENEQFF. The DNA for the CDR3 is TGTGCCAGCAGCGGCGCCCCGAGACTAGCGGGAGGGCTTTCTGAAAATGAGCAGTTCTTC.

J is TRBJ2-5 and V is TRBV11-2; D unclear. Germline CDR1 is SGHAT and CDR2 is FQNNGV. V gave up 7 bases and J gave up 1 base, with 13 bases separating them. The CDR3 runs 14 residues. This CDR3 reads CASNTPGSQETQYF. The CDR3 nucleotides are TGTGCCAGCAACACCCCCGGCAGCCAAGAGACCCAGTACTTC.

This clone was seen a few times. The CDR3 loop reads CASSFLSGRGYNEQFF. Written as DNA, the CDR3 is TGCGCCAGCAGCTTTCTTAGCGGGAGAGGGTATAATGAGCAGTTCTTC. This chain joins TRBV5-1 and TRBJ2-1; TRBD2 matches 9 bases. V was pared by 2 bases and J by 7 bases, with 10 bases of the junction left unmatched. The CDR3 runs 16 residues. Germline lookup yields CDR1 SGHRS and CDR2 YFSETQ. Filled out from reference TRBV5-1 and TRBJ2-1, the complete variable domain reads KAGVTQTPRYLIKTRGQQVTLSCSPISGHRSVSWYQQTPGQGLQFLFEYFSETQRNKGNFPGRFSGRQFSNSRSEMNVSTLELGDSALYLCASSFLSGRGYNEQFFGPGTRLTVL.

The J gene is TRBJ1-2, the V gene TRBV4-1; 8 bases map to TRBD1. V lost 2 bases, J lost 2 bases, and 4 bases stayed unmatched. CDR3 length equals 15 residues. CDR1 and CDR2 from the germline V gene are MGHRA and YSYEKL. This chain's CDR3 is CASSQTDRVNYGYTF. The CDR3 DNA follows: TGCGCCAGCAGCCAAACGGACAGGGTGAACTATGGCTACACCTTC.

In DNA, the CDR3 is TGTGCCAGCAACGGGGCCAGCTCCTACAATGAGCAGTTCTTC. This gives the protein CASNGASSYNEQFF. The V gene is TRBV6-1, the J gene TRBJ2-1; D tentatively fits TRBD1 or TRBD2 (5 bases each). CDR3 length: 14 residues. V gave up 7 bases and J gave up 0 bases, with 10 bases separating them. Germline assignment: CDR1 MNHNS and CDR2 SASEGT.

The chain couples TRBV9 to TRBJ2-1, with D uncertain. Per the germline V gene, CDR1 is SGDLS and CDR2 is YYNGEE. Trimming removed 2 bases from V and 5 bases from J, with 11 bases in between. The CDR3 loop spans 14 amino acids. CDR3 loop: CASSVRALNNEQFF. The CDR3, as DNA: TGTGCCAGCAGCGTCAGAGCTCTTAACAATGAGCAGTTCTTC.

The gene calls are TRBV2 and TRBJ2-5, with 11 positions matching TRBD2. CDR1 and CDR2 from the germline V gene are SNHLY and FYNNEI. CDR3 length: 15 amino acids. Germline trimming cut 6 bases from V and 4 bases from J; bases unmatched to any gene: 7. In DNA, the CDR3 is TGTGCCAGCAGGGGTAGCGGGAGGGCCCCAGAGACCCAGTACTTC. Its protein product is CASRGSGRAPETQYF.